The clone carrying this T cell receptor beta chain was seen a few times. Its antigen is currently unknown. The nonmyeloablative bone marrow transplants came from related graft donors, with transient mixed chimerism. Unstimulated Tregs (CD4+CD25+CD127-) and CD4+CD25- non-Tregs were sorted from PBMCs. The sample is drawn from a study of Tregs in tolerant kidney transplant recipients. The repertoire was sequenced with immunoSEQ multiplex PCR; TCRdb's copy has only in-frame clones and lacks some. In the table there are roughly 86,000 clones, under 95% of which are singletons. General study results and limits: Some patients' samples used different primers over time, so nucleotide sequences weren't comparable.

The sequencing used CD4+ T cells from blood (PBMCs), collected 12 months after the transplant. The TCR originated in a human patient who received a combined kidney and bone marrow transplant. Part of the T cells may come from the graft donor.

CDR3 region: CASSLALAGGGEQYF. The CDR3, as DNA: TGTGCCAGCAGCTTAGCACTAGCGGGAGGGGGGGAGCAGTACTTC. V gene TRBV7-2 combines with J gene TRBJ2-7; 13 bases align to TRBD2. The germline CDR1 and CDR2 sequences are SGHTA and FQGNSA. Trimming cost V 0 bases and J 7 bases; bases outside gene matches: 3. The CDR3 sequence is 15 residues long.